One and the same sample provided the 10 T cell receptor beta chains below, sequenced in a study of long-term antiretroviral therapy in people with HIV. Samples were assayed with immunoSEQ v3.0 at survey level. Method: immunoSEQ multiplex PCR; TCRdb's copy keeps in-frame clones and lacks some. The sample includes about 18,000 clones, roughly 89% of them seen just once. The source was unsorted PBMCs, collected 3 years after starting antiretroviral therapy. Receptors were obtained from a man in his fifties with HIV.

The V gene is TRBV6-5, the J gene TRBJ2-2, with D uncertain. Germline values: CDR1 MNHEY, CDR2 SVGAGI. V dropped 7 bases and J dropped 1 base, with 13 bases sitting between them. The CDR3 length is 15 residues. CDR3 region: CASTFTKQNTGELFF. The CDR3 coding sequence is TGTGCCAGCACCTTTACTAAACAGAACACCGGGGAGCTGTTTTTT.

The chain joins TRBV19 to TRBJ1-1; D is unclear. The CDR3 spans 13 residues. Trimming took 1 base from V and 4 from J, leaving 7 bases between them. Germline V gene lookup returns CDR1 LNHDA and CDR2 SQIVND (reference sequence). The CDR3 protein is CASSIAMFTEAFF. In DNA, the CDR3 is TGTGCCAGTAGTATAGCAATGTTCACTGAAGCTTTCTTT.

The genes are TRBV6-5 and TRBJ1-4; TRBD1 aligns across 8 bases. The germline V gene has CDR1 MNHEY and CDR2 SVGAGI. Trimming at V came to 5 bases and at J to 10 bases, leaving 9 bases not matched to a gene. This CDR3 has 14 residues. CDR3 coding DNA: TGTGCCAGCAGTCCGGGACAGGCTTATCGAAAACTGTTTTTT. Translating gives CASSPGQAYRKLFF.

The genes are TRBV10-2 and TRBJ1-1; D gene uncertain. Trimming took 0 bases from V and 1 from J, leaving 6 bases between them. From germline, CDR1 is WSHSY and CDR2 SAAADI. The CDR3 has 14 residues. CDR3 region: CASSESSGNTEAFF. CDR3 coding DNA: TGCGCCAGCAGTGAGTCAAGCGGGAACACTGAAGCTTTCTTT.

The rearrangement uses TRBV2 and TRBJ2-5; weak D call: TRBD2 (5 bases). The germline V gene has CDR1 SNHLY and CDR2 FYNNEI. V lost 7 bases to trimming and J lost 5 bases, with 14 bases between them. The CDR3 contains 13 residues. The CDR3 DNA reads TGTGCCAGCATAAAGAGGGAAGTTGAGACCCAGTACTTC. It is translated as CASIKREVETQYF.

V is TRBV6-1 and J is TRBJ2-7; no clear D gene. The V end lost 6 bases, the J end lost 0 bases, and 15 bases lay between the germline ends. CDR3 length equals 15 residues. Germline CDR1 reads MNHNS; CDR2 reads SASEGT. The CDR3 spells CASSPTWSSSYEQYF. In DNA, the CDR3 is TGTGCCAGCAGCCCCACATGGTCGAGCTCCTACGAGCAGTACTTC.

This chain links TRBV5-8 with TRBJ2-2, with 13 positions matching TRBD2. Germline lookup yields CDR1 SGHTS and CDR2 YDEGEE. The trim removed 4 bases at V and 5 bases at J, leaving 5 bases unmatched. This CDR3 region has 16 residues. The CDR3 here is CASSTGLAGQTGELFF. CDR3 in DNA: TGTGCCAGCAGCACGGGACTAGCGGGGCAAACCGGGGAGCTGTTTTTT.

This chain uses TRBV27 with TRBJ1-3; D is possibly TRBD1 (6 bases). V lost 0 bases and J 4 bases, leaving 10 bases between the germline ends. CDR3 size: 15 residues. Germline loops: CDR1 MNHEY, CDR2 SMNVEV (reference sequence). CDR3 in amino acids: CASSLSGGGGNTIYF. CDR3 bases: TGTGCCAGCAGTTTATCAGGAGGGGGGGGAAACACCATATATTTT.

J is TRBJ2-2 and V is TRBV7-6; tentative D call: TRBD1 (6 bases). There are 14 residues in the CDR3. Trimming stripped 7 bases from V and 3 bases from J, with 12 bases between. Germline values: CDR1 SGHVS, CDR2 FNYEAQ. CDR3 region: CASKNRVDTGELFF. CDR3 in DNA: TGTGCCAGCAAAAACAGGGTGGACACCGGGGAGCTGTTTTTT.

J is TRBJ1-3 and V is TRBV9; no clear D. Between the trimmed V and J ends, which lost 4 bases and 0 bases, there was a span of 17 bases. Germline values: CDR1 SGDLS, CDR2 YYNGEE. The CDR3 length is 17 residues. CDR3 protein: CASSPPTGVDSGNTIYF. DNA of the CDR3: TGTGCCAGCAGCCCCCCTACCGGGGTAGACTCTGGAAACACCATATATTTT.